Below are 15 T cell receptor beta chains sequenced from a single sample in a study of blood T cell repertoires in COVID-19. Clones were sequenced by immunoSEQ multiplex PCR, and TCRdb holds only the in-frame ones, with some missing. The sample includes over 90,000 clones, just over 90% of them seen just once. The sequenced sample was peripheral blood. Receptors were obtained from a man in his fifties or sixties with acute or convalescent COVID-19.

The rearrangement joins TRBV5-4 to TRBJ1-4; 7 nucleotides align to TRBD1. This CDR3 spans 14 amino acids. The germline V gene encodes CDR1 SGHNT and CDR2 YYREEE (reference sequence). The trim removed 4 bases at V and 8 bases at J, leaving 8 bases unmatched. For the CDR3, the DNA is TGTGCCAGCAGCCTGCGACAGGGTGGCGAAAAACTGTTTTTT. It yields the protein CASSLRQGGEKLFF. The variable domain in full, with the rest retrieved from reference TRBV5-4 and TRBJ1-4, is ETGVTQSPTHLIKTRGQQVTLRCSSQSGHNTVSWYQQALGQGPQFIFQYYREEENGRGNFPPRFSGLQFPNYSSELNVNALELDDSALYLCASSLRQGGEKLFFGSGTQLSVL.

The gene calls are TRBV7-2 and TRBJ1-4; 12 bases match TRBD1. V trimming: 1 base; J trimming: 7 bases; junction bases outside the gene matches: 4. CDR1 and CDR2 (germline): SGHTA, FQGNSA. The CDR3 is 16 amino acids. The CDR3: CASSLVGTGGGEKLFF. In nucleotides, the CDR3 is TGTGCCAGCAGCTTAGTAGGGACAGGGGGCGGTGAAAAACTGTTTTTT.

The chain uses TRBV11-2 and TRBJ2-3; 12 bases are shared with TRBD2. Germline trimming cut 5 bases from V and 8 bases from J; bases unmatched to any gene: 8. This CDR3 contains 15 residues. The germline CDR1 and CDR2 sequences are SGHAT and FQNNGV. The CDR3 region has the DNA TGTGCCAGCAGCCGACTAGCGGGAGTGGGGGGTACGCAGTATTTT. This translates into CASSRLAGVGGTQYF.

The gene calls are TRBV6-5 and TRBJ2-1, with 8 bases aligning to TRBD2. The CDR3 is 15 amino acids. V lost 7 bases and J lost 6; bases outside the gene matches: 11. Germline CDR1 and CDR2: MNHEY and SVGAGI. The CDR3 bases are TGTGCCAGCATTTCGGGACTAGACGACACCAATGAGCAGTTCTTC. Translated: CASISGLDDTNEQFF.

The rearrangement links TRBV19 to TRBJ2-7, with 7 bases fitting TRBD1. V trimming: 7 bases; J trimming: 0 bases; junction bases outside the gene matches: 3. Germline V gives CDR1 LNHDA, CDR2 SQIVND (reference sequence). The CDR3 runs 13 residues. Written as DNA, the CDR3 is TGTGCCAGTAACCACAGGGGCTCCTACGAGCAGTACTTC. As protein: CASNHRGSYEQYF.

The CDR3 nucleotides are TGTGCCAGCAGCGGAGGGACTAGCGGGGGATACGAGCAGTACTTC. Encoded protein: CASSGGTSGGYEQYF. V and J are TRBV11-3 and TRBJ2-7; 14 nucleotides match TRBD2. With 5 bases clipped from V and 4 bases from J, the junction kept 4 bases outside the gene matches. Germline values: CDR1 SGHNT, CDR2 YENEEA. The CDR3 covers 15 residues.

The chain employs TRBV4-3 and TRBJ1-1; 7 nucleotides line up with TRBD1. The CDR3 sequence is 16 residues long. J lost 0 bases, V lost 1 base, and 5 bases had no gene match. Germline assignment: CDR1 LGHNA and CDR2 YSLEER. CDR3 residues: CASSQGPGTVNTEAFF. In DNA, the CDR3 is TGCGCCAGCAGCCAAGGGCCCGGGACAGTGAACACTGAAGCTTTCTTT.

The rearrangement links TRBV2 to TRBJ1-2; TRBD1 is a possible D gene (6 bases). The CDR3 has 11 residues. Germline CDR1 reads SNHLY; CDR2 reads FYNNEI. Trimming pared 7 bases from V and 8 bases from J, leaving 11 bases between. CDR3 residues: CASNRERGYTF. The CDR3 coding sequence is TGTGCCAGCAACAGGGAGAGGGGCTACACCTTC.

This clone showed up just once. The rearrangement uses TRBV10-1 and TRBJ2-2; possibly TRBD1 for D (6 bases). V was shortened by 7 bases and J by 5 bases, with 14 bases between the two germline ends. Looked up from germline, CDR1 is WNHNN and CDR2 is SYGVQD (reference sequence). The CDR3 contains 14 residues. The CDR3 here is CASTLGGQTGELFF. The CDR3 coding sequence is TGCGCCAGCACCCTGGGCGGACAGACCGGGGAGCTGTTTTTT.

The chain links TRBV10-2 to TRBJ1-5; 9 bases fit TRBD1. Trimming cost V 2 bases and J 6 bases; bases outside gene matches: 2. Looked up from germline, CDR1 is WSHSY and CDR2 is SAAADI. CDR3 length: 14 amino acids. The chain's CDR3 is CASSELTGGQPQHF. The CDR3 DNA reads TGCGCCAGCAGTGAGCTGACAGGGGGTCAGCCCCAGCATTTT.

The V and J genes are TRBV15 and TRBJ1-3, with D possibly being TRBD1 (6 bases). V was pared by 1 base and J by 4 bases, with 14 bases between. The CDR3 is made up of 16 amino acids. Germline-derived CDR1 and CDR2 are LNHNV and YYDKDF (reference sequence). CDR3 protein: CATSRVGTLWGNTIYF. Written as DNA, the CDR3 is TGTGCCACCAGCAGAGTCGGGACACTGTGGGGAAACACCATATATTTT.

In its sample, this clone was seen once. The DNA of the CDR3 is TGTGCCAGCTCACGGAGGGCCTTCGAGGAAAAACTGTTTTTT. The encoded protein is CASSRRAFEEKLFF. The chain has TRBV18 and TRBJ1-4; D unresolved. Per the germline V gene, CDR1 is KGHSH and CDR2 is LQKENI. Trimming pared 4 bases from V and 8 bases from J, leaving 14 bases between. There are 14 residues in the CDR3.

The chain is built from TRBV7-8 and TRBJ2-5; D gene uncertain. The CDR3 runs 14 residues. Germline V gives CDR1 SGHVS, CDR2 FQNEAQ. V lost 5 bases and J lost 10, with 20 bases in between. CDR3 sequence (DNA): TGTGCCAGCAGCATAACAGACGATTTGGTAGGCCAGTACTTC. Translated, it gives CASSITDDLVGQYF.

The chain recombines TRBV19 with TRBJ2-2; D uncertain. Per the germline V gene, CDR1 is LNHDA and CDR2 is SQIVND (reference sequence). CDR3 size: 14 residues. V was shortened by 6 bases and J by 4 bases, with 12 bases between the two germline ends. CDR3 DNA sequence: TGTGCCAGTAGGTCATTAGAGCTCACCGGGGAGCTGTTTTTT. It yields the protein CASRSLELTGELFF.

The chain couples TRBV30 to TRBJ1-1; D gene uncertain. This CDR3 has 11 amino acids. The germline CDR1 and CDR2 sequences are GTSNPN and SVGIG (reference sequence). Deletions cut 4 bases from V and 8 bases from J, with 11 bases between. Here the CDR3 reads CAWTRTFEAFF. The CDR3 nucleotides read TGTGCCTGGACCCGGACTTTCGAAGCTTTCTTT. The full variable domain, in which reference TRBV30 and TRBJ1-1 provide the parts outside the CDR3, is SQTIHQWPATLVQPVGSPLSLECTVEGTSNPNLYWYRQAAGRGLQLLFYSVGIGQISSEVPQNLSASRPQDRQFILSSKKLLLSDSGFYLCAWTRTFEAFFGQGTRLTVV.